These 25 T cell receptor beta chains came from one sample sequenced in a study of shared clonotypes between healthy human individuals. Here immunoSEQ multiplex PCR was the method, and the copy in TCRdb shows in-frame clones only, minus some. The sample contains 550,000 to 850,000 clones, about 74% of which appear only once. Material for sequencing was memory CD4+ T cells sorted from blood. The subset is: CD45RA-negative fraction. Source of these receptors: a woman aged 25 to 39 in good health.

The gene calls are TRBV9 and TRBJ2-2, with 9 nucleotides matching TRBD2. CDR1 is SGDLS and CDR2 is YYNGEE in the germline V gene. Trimming at V came to 0 bases and at J to 3 bases, leaving 0 bases not matched to a gene. CDR3 length: 15 amino acids. CDR3 nucleotides: TGTGCCAGCAGCGTAGTAGCGGGAGACACCGGGGAGCTGTTTTTT. Protein product: CASSVVAGDTGELFF.

This sequence joins TRBV6-6 and TRBJ1-2; no clear D gene. CDR1 MNHNY and CDR2 SVGAGI come from the germline V gene (reference sequence). The CDR3 runs 11 residues. The ends were cut back, 7 bases at V and 4 bases at J, with 7 bases in the middle. CDR3 nucleotides: TGTGCCAGCAAACACACCTATGGCTACACCTTC. Its translation is CASKHTYGYTF.

The chain joins TRBV21-1 to TRBJ2-1; whether TRBD2, the table's D call, matches the DNA was not checked. TRBV21-1 counts as a pseudogene. This CDR3 comprises 11 residues. This CDR3 is CASPGGNEQFF. The CDR3 DNA reads as TGTGCCAGCCCTGGGGGGAATGAGCAGTTCTTC.

This clone was seen ten or more times. The V gene is TRBV2, the J gene TRBJ1-2; 8 bases agree with TRBD1. Looked up from germline, CDR1 is SNHLY and CDR2 is FYNNEI. With 5 bases clipped from V and 6 bases from J, the junction kept 8 bases outside the gene matches. The CDR3 has 14 residues. The CDR3 bases are TGTGCCAGCAGTCGCTCGACAGGGGCGGATGGCTACACCTTC. This codes for CASSRSTGADGYTF.

Many counts were recorded for this clone. The chain joins TRBV2 to TRBJ2-7; TRBD2 matches at 7 bases. Trimming took 3 bases from V and 4 from J; bases not matched to a gene: 18. Germline V CDR1 and CDR2: SNHLY, FYNNEI. There are 18 residues in the CDR3. The CDR3 here is CASSEFLPISGKGYEQYF. In DNA, the CDR3 is TGTGCCAGCAGTGAGTTCCTCCCCATCAGCGGGAAAGGGTACGAGCAGTACTTC.

The rearrangement joins TRBV5-1 to TRBJ1-4, with 8 bases matching TRBD1. Germline V gene data show CDR1 as SGHRS and CDR2 as YFSETQ. The CDR3 runs 13 residues. After removal of 7 bases from V and 3 bases from J, the junction contained 2 bases not matched to a gene. The CDR3 loop is CASGTGSNEKLFF. The CDR3 DNA reads TGCGCCAGCGGGACAGGCTCTAATGAAAAACTGTTTTTT.

This clone appeared once. CDR3: CAWNAGGLAYEQYF. The CDR3 DNA reads as TGTGCCTGGAATGCGGGAGGCTTAGCCTACGAGCAGTACTTC. The J gene is TRBJ2-7, the V gene TRBV30, with 8 bases lining up with TRBD2. The CDR3 covers 14 residues. The V gene end was trimmed by 4 bases and the J gene end by 2 bases; junction bases not matched to a gene: 7. CDR1 GTSNPN and CDR2 SVGIG come from the germline V gene (reference sequence).

The chain links TRBV4-2 to TRBJ2-4; D is unresolved. This CDR3 spans 16 amino acids. Germline V lookup: CDR1 LGHNA, CDR2 YNFKEQ. Between the trimmed V and J ends, which lost 4 bases and 0 bases, there was a span of 13 bases. CDR3 region: CASSLQPLLAKNIQYF. DNA for the CDR3: TGTGCCAGCAGCCTGCAGCCGTTACTAGCCAAAAACATTCAGTACTTC.

V gene TRBV27 combines with J gene TRBJ1-2; a weak D match, TRBD1 (5 bases). Per the germline V gene, CDR1 is MNHEY and CDR2 is SMNVEV (reference sequence). CDR3 length equals 14 residues. Trimming pared 5 bases from V and 0 bases from J, leaving 10 bases between. The chain's CDR3 is CASSMGPTNYGYTF. The CDR3 coding sequence is TGTGCCAGCAGTATGGGACCGACTAACTATGGCTACACCTTC.

This clone was recorded a few times. The chain uses TRBV4-1 and TRBJ2-2; D unresolved. The germline CDR1 and CDR2 sequences are MGHRA and YSYEKL. The CDR3 is made up of 16 amino acids. The ends were cut back, 3 bases at V and 0 bases at J, with 11 bases in the middle. This CDR3 is CASSHSRSPNTGELFF. CDR3 in DNA: TGCGCCAGCAGCCATTCTAGGAGCCCGAACACCGGGGAGCTGTTTTTT.

This chain links TRBV6-5 with TRBJ1-1, with D tentatively TRBD1 (5 bases). Germline loops: CDR1 MNHEY, CDR2 SVGAGI. The CDR3 is made up of 15 amino acids. V lost 2 bases to trimming and J lost 3 bases, with 13 bases between them. The CDR3 DNA is TGTGCCAGCAGTTACGGGGGGATTCGGGACACTGAAGCTTTCTTT. It encodes CASSYGGIRDTEAFF.

This clone has a single count. The chain couples TRBV28 to TRBJ1-2; D not certain. V was shortened by 5 bases and J by 4 bases, with 8 bases between the two germline ends. This CDR3 comprises 12 residues. Per the germline V gene, CDR1 is MDHEN and CDR2 is SYDVKM. The CDR3 region has the DNA TGTGCCAGCAGTATTCGCCGCTATGGCTACACCTTC. It is translated as CASSIRRYGYTF.

The chain uses TRBV5-1 and TRBJ2-3; D tentatively reads TRBD1 or TRBD2 (5 bases each). Per germline, CDR1 SGHRS and CDR2 YFSETQ. The CDR3 sequence is 14 residues long. The V end lost 3 bases, the J end lost 0 bases, and 8 bases lay between the germline ends. The CDR3 nucleotides are TGCGCCAGCAGCTCGGGACGGAGCACAGATACGCAGTATTTT. Protein product: CASSSGRSTDTQYF.

Comments on this clone: The same CDR3 is also encoded by other DNA sequences in this sample. V gene TRBV11-2 combines with J gene TRBJ2-7; no clear D gene. The CDR3 loop spans 11 amino acids. With 5 bases removed from V and 3 bases from J, the gap between germline ends came to 5 bases. Germline CDR1 and CDR2: SGHAT and FQNNGV. The CDR3 reads CASSPDYEQYF. The CDR3 DNA follows: TGTGCCAGCAGCCCTGACTACGAGCAGTACTTC. Variable domain in full (rest from reference TRBV11-2 and TRBJ2-7): EAGVAQSPRYKIIEKRQSVAFWCNPISGHATLYWYQQILGQGPKLLIQFQNNGVVDDSQLPKDRFSAERLKGVDSTLKIQPAKLEDSAVYLCASSPDYEQYFGPGTRLTVT.

The chain links TRBV27 to TRBJ1-5, with D perhaps TRBD1 (6 bases). Germline values: CDR1 MNHEY, CDR2 SMNVEV (reference sequence). V was cut by 3 bases and J by 12 bases, with 12 bases left in between. The CDR3 is 12 amino acids. The CDR3 loop is CASSFLGQSQHF. CDR3 nucleotides: TGTGCCAGCAGTTTCTTAGGACAGAGCCAGCATTTT.

This chain joins TRBV7-8 and TRBJ1-2; 7 bases are shared with TRBD1. The CDR3 runs to 16 residues. Germline V gives CDR1 SGHVS, CDR2 FQNEAQ. Trimming at V came to 5 bases and at J to 7 bases, leaving 16 bases not matched to a gene. CDR3 DNA: TGTGCCAGCAGCCCTAACCTCAACTACAGGGGCTTTGGCTACACCTTC. Translating it yields CASSPNLNYRGFGYTF.

The V gene is TRBV11-1, the J gene TRBJ2-7; TRBD1 aligns across 7 bases. V shed 4 bases, J shed 5 bases, and the junction held 5 bases outside the gene matches. The CDR3 is 13 residues long. From germline, CDR1 is SGHAT and CDR2 FQDESV (reference sequence). The CDR3 DNA reads TGTGCCAGCAGCTCGGTAGGGGGCCACGAGCAGTACTTC. This gives the protein CASSSVGGHEQYF.

There are a few counts of this clone. The chain is built from TRBV6-1 and TRBJ2-7, with D unclear. CDR1 is MNHNS, CDR2 SASEGT, per germline. The V gene lost 6 bases and the J gene lost 0 bases, with 18 bases spanning the gap. The CDR3 extends over 16 amino acids. CDR3: CASRESRAESSYEQYF. CDR3 nucleotides: TGTGCCAGCAGGGAAAGCCGGGCCGAAAGCTCCTACGAGCAGTACTTC.

The chain joins TRBV5-4 to TRBJ2-5; TRBD2 might be the D (6 bases). Per germline, CDR1 SGHNT and CDR2 YYREEE (reference sequence). CDR3 length: 14 residues. The ends were cut back, 4 bases at V and 4 bases at J, with 14 bases in the middle. CDR3 in amino acids: CASSAARGGETQYF. CDR3 DNA: TGTGCCAGCAGCGCCGCTAGGGGAGGAGAGACCCAGTACTTC.

The chain has TRBV28 and TRBJ2-3; 7 bases are shared with TRBD1. Losses at the gene ends were 3 bases for V and 4 bases for J; bases not matched to a gene: 7. Germline V gene sequence: CDR1 MDHEN, CDR2 SYDVKM. This CDR3 is 15 amino acids long. CDR3 nucleotides: TGTGCCAGCAGTTTCAGGCAGGGGGTTCCAGATACGCAGTATTTT. This codes for CASSFRQGVPDTQYF.

Notes on this clone: Other DNA sequences of this sample code for an identical CDR3. This chain links TRBV5-1 with TRBJ2-3; D gene ambiguous. This CDR3 region has 14 residues. The V gene's germline CDR1 is SGHRS and CDR2 YFSETQ. Between the trimmed V and J ends, which lost 4 bases and 2 bases, there was a span of 11 bases. The CDR3: CASSPGGLTDTQYF. The CDR3 DNA follows: TGCGCCAGCAGCCCGGGTGGTCTCACAGATACGCAGTATTTT.

This rearrangement joins TRBV14 to TRBJ2-1, with 8 positions matching TRBD1. This CDR3 region has 15 residues. Trimming at V came to 8 bases and at J to 8 bases, leaving 14 bases not matched to a gene. Germline V gene sequence: CDR1 SGHDN, CDR2 FVKESK. The CDR3 loop is CASGRARTGLYEQFF. The CDR3, as DNA: TGTGCCAGCGGCCGGGCTCGGACAGGGCTCTATGAGCAGTTCTTC.

This clone was detected ten times or more. This rearrangement joins TRBV5-4 to TRBJ2-1; D is perhaps TRBD2 (5 bases). The V end was cut by 9 bases, the J end by 10 bases, with 14 bases between. Germline CDR1 and CDR2: SGHNT and YYREEE (reference sequence). This CDR3 spans 11 amino acids. The CDR3 DNA is TGTGCCACGACTCGGACTGGGGAGCAGTTCTTC. Translation gives CATTRTGEQFF.

The chain links TRBV13 to TRBJ1-2; tentatively, D is TRBD1 (5 bases). The germline V and J ends were trimmed by 1 base and 6 bases, with 6 bases remaining between them. The CDR3 covers 12 residues. Germline V gene sequence: CDR1 PRHDT, CDR2 FYEKMQ (reference sequence). The CDR3 sequence is CASSLAGNGYTF. CDR3 DNA sequence: TGTGCCAGCAGCTTAGCAGGGAATGGCTACACCTTC.

J is TRBJ1-1 and V is TRBV6-6; D not certain. The CDR3 is 11 residues long. Deletions cut 2 bases from V and 7 bases from J, with 5 bases between. In germline, CDR1 is MNHNY, CDR2 SVGAGI (reference sequence). The DNA of the CDR3 is TGTGCCAGCAGTTACCGTGGTGAAGCTTTCTTT. It translates to CASSYRGEAFF.